Shown below are 32 T cell receptor beta chains from a single sample sequenced in a study of radiation and T cells in renal cell carcinoma. Assay: immunoSEQ multiplex PCR; the TCRdb copy retains only in-frame clones and omits some. The repertoire consists of tens of thousands of clones, with 45% to 55% occurring once and the leading ten covering about a fifth. Treatment reported: treatment-naive control, cytoreductive nephrectomy. The sequencing here drew on tumor tissue, taken from a patient whose treatment was nephrectomy without radiotherapy. These receptors all stem from a human donor with renal cell carcinoma.

The CDR3 reads CASSFGTNSYEQYF. CDR3 DNA: TGTGCCAGCAGCTTCGGGACAAACTCCTACGAGCAGTACTTC. V and J are TRBV5-4 and TRBJ2-7, with D possibly TRBD1 on 6 matching bases. The CDR3 consists of 14 residues. The germline V gene has CDR1 SGHNT and CDR2 YYREEE (reference sequence). V lost 2 bases, J lost 0 bases, and 9 bases lay in between. The variable domain in full, completed from reference TRBV5-4 and TRBJ2-7, reads ETGVTQSPTHLIKTRGQQVTLRCSSQSGHNTVSWYQQALGQGPQFIFQYYREEENGRGNFPPRFSGLQFPNYSSELNVNALELDDSALYLCASSFGTNSYEQYFGPGTRLTVT.

The J gene is TRBJ2-3, the V gene TRBV11-2; the D is unclear. V was trimmed by 1 base and J by 3 bases, leaving 8 bases between them. This CDR3 contains 14 residues. The germline V gene encodes CDR1 SGHAT and CDR2 FQNNGV. CDR3 sequence reads: CASSLGQITDTQYF. CDR3 DNA: TGTGCCAGCAGCTTAGGGCAGATAACAGATACGCAGTATTTT.

The chain links TRBV19 to TRBJ1-5; D not certain. This CDR3 is built from 15 residues. The ends were cut back, 3 bases at V and 1 base at J, with 10 bases in the middle. Per the germline V gene, CDR1 is LNHDA and CDR2 is SQIVND (reference sequence). CDR3: CASSIGLGSNQPQHF. CDR3 bases: TGTGCCAGTAGTATTGGTTTGGGGAGCAATCAGCCCCAGCATTTT.

The chain employs TRBV19 and TRBJ1-2, with D maybe TRBD1 (6 bases). Germline values: CDR1 LNHDA, CDR2 SQIVND (reference sequence). V shed 1 base and J shed 8 bases, with 14 bases lying between them. The CDR3 is 14 residues long. The DNA of the CDR3 is TGTGCCAGTAGTATAGTGGCAGGGGAGGGCGGCTACACCTTC. Translating gives CASSIVAGEGGYTF.

The chain is built from TRBV5-1 and TRBJ2-2; no reliable D call. This CDR3 comprises 16 residues. Germline V gives CDR1 SGHRS, CDR2 YFSETQ. V shed 0 bases and J shed 2 bases, with 11 bases lying between them. The CDR3 protein is CASSLGFGLNTGELFF. CDR3 in DNA: TGCGCCAGCAGCTTGGGCTTCGGGCTTAACACCGGGGAGCTGTTTTTT.

This clone was detected only once. This chain connects TRBV19 to TRBJ1-1, with a weak D call TRBD1 (6 bases). Deletions cut 7 bases from V and 0 bases from J, with 12 bases between. Germline values: CDR1 LNHDA, CDR2 SQIVND (reference sequence). The CDR3 runs 14 residues. This CDR3 reads CASTDWTVNTEAFF. CDR3 DNA: TGTGCCAGTACCGATTGGACAGTGAACACTGAAGCTTTCTTT.

The chain is built from TRBV5-1 and TRBJ1-1; D is unclear. Germline V gene sequence: CDR1 SGHRS, CDR2 YFSETQ. The CDR3 extends over 14 amino acids. Trimming took 2 bases from V and 1 from J, leaving 9 bases between them. Here the CDR3 DNA reads TGCGCCAGCAGCTTAGCTTACACGAACACTGAAGCTTTCTTT. It codes for CASSLAYTNTEAFF.

The rearrangement joins TRBV21-1 to TRBJ2-2; the tabulated D call, TRBD1, remains unverified against the DNA. TRBV21-1 is a pseudogene. CDR3 length: 16 residues. CDR3 amino acids: CASSPPAGDWAGELFF. For the CDR3, the DNA is TGTGCCAGCAGCCCCCCGGCAGGGGATTGGGCCGGGGAGCTGTTTTTT.

Judged by abundance, this clone is medium-sized (0.01 to 0.1%). The gene calls are TRBV10-3 and TRBJ2-1; 8 bases are shared with TRBD1. Germline CDR1 reads ENHRY; CDR2 reads SYGVKD. The CDR3 spans 13 residues. Losses at the gene ends were 6 bases for V and 2 bases for J; bases not matched to a gene: 0. The DNA of the CDR3 is TGTGCCATCAGGGGACAGGCCTACAATGAGCAGTTCTTC. This sequence encodes CAIRGQAYNEQFF.

CDR3 coding DNA: TGTGCCAGCAGCTTGTCACAGGGGCTAGGAGAGACCCAGTACTTC. It translates to CASSLSQGLGETQYF. The rearrangement links TRBV5-4 to TRBJ2-5, with 7 bases fitting TRBD1. The germline V gene encodes CDR1 SGHNT and CDR2 YYREEE (reference sequence). V was pared by 1 base and J by 4 bases, with 7 bases of the junction left unmatched. The CDR3 loop spans 15 amino acids.

The gene calls are TRBV30 and TRBJ1-3; tentatively, D is TRBD1 (5 bases). V lost 2 bases to trimming and J lost 4 bases, with 12 bases between them. In germline, CDR1 is GTSNPN, CDR2 SVGIG (reference sequence). The CDR3 totals 14 residues. CDR3 nucleotide sequence: TGTGCCTGGAGTTTTTCAGGGCTCGGAAACACCATATATTTT. Its translation is CAWSFSGLGNTIYF.

V is TRBV6-5 and J is TRBJ2-1; TRBD2 is a possible D gene (5 bases). Looked up from germline, CDR1 is MNHEY and CDR2 is SVGAGI. This CDR3 has 15 residues. Trimming took off 0 bases at V and 3 bases at J, with 9 bases between the two ends. Written as DNA, the CDR3 is TGTGCCAGCAGTTACTCAGAGGGAGTCTACAATGAGCAGTTCTTC. Protein sequence: CASSYSEGVYNEQFF.

The chain carries TRBV4-3 and TRBJ2-7; D is undetermined. The V end lost 2 bases, the J end lost 3 bases, and 11 bases lay between the germline ends. Germline assignment: CDR1 LGHNA and CDR2 YSLEER. This CDR3 is built from 14 residues. DNA for the CDR3: TGCGCCAGCAGCCAATCGGCTCTGGGCTACGAGCAGTACTTC. Translation gives CASSQSALGYEQYF.

This clone was seen a handful of times. The rearrangement links TRBV29-1 to TRBJ1-2; 10 bases map to TRBD1. V was pared by 5 bases and J by 6 bases, with 6 bases of the junction left unmatched. The CDR3 length is 13 residues. Per the germline V gene, CDR1 is SQVTM and CDR2 is ANQGSEA. The CDR3 DNA reads as TGCAGCGTTAGGGACAGGGGCACTCATGGCTACACCTTC. Translation: CSVRDRGTHGYTF.

The rearrangement joins TRBV9 to TRBJ2-5, with D perhaps TRBD2 (5 bases). Germline lookup yields CDR1 SGDLS and CDR2 YYNGEE. V was shortened by 4 bases and J by 5 bases, with 18 bases between the two germline ends. The CDR3 sequence is 15 residues long. The CDR3 nucleotides read TGTGCCAGCAGCCCGACGTGGCGGGTGGGGGAGACCCAGTACTTC. Its protein product is CASSPTWRVGETQYF.

The chain has TRBV7-9 and TRBJ2-3; D not resolved. There are 14 residues in the CDR3. Germline CDR1 reads SEHNR; CDR2 reads FQNEAQ (reference sequence). V was shortened by 7 bases and J by 6 bases, with 17 bases between the two germline ends. The CDR3 bases are TGTGCCAGCACCCTGGACCTCGGTCGCGATACGCAGTATTTT. Amino acid sequence: CASTLDLGRDTQYF. The full variable domain, in which reference TRBV7-9 and TRBJ2-3 provide the parts outside the CDR3, is DTGVSQNPRHKITKRGQNVTFRCDPISEHNRLYWYRQTLGQGPEFLTYFQNEAQLEKSRLLSDRFSAERPKGSFSTLEIQRTEQGDSAMYLCASTLDLGRDTQYFGPGTRLTVL.

Relative to its sample, this clone is medium-sized (0.01 to 0.1%). The chain employs TRBV2 and TRBJ2-7; the match to TRBD2 covers 10 bases. Trimming at V came to 4 bases and at J to 4 bases, leaving 13 bases not matched to a gene. Per germline, CDR1 SNHLY and CDR2 FYNNEI. There are 17 residues in the CDR3. The CDR3 region is CASSAPTSSGGRYEQYF. CDR3 DNA sequence: TGTGCCAGCAGTGCACCCACCTCTAGCGGGGGCCGTTACGAGCAGTACTTC.

By proportion, this clone is medium-sized. This chain uses TRBV7-6 with TRBJ2-5; D could derive from TRBD1 or TRBD2 (5 bases each). This CDR3 has 13 residues. CDR1 is SGHVS and CDR2 is FNYEAQ in the germline V gene. The V end was cut by 5 bases, the J end by 5 bases, with 12 bases between. CDR3 in amino acids: CASSPGTVETQYF. CDR3 sequence (DNA): TGTGCCAGCAGCCCGGGGACCGTGGAGACCCAGTACTTC.

The chain links TRBV5-1 to TRBJ2-7; D is tentatively TRBD1 or TRBD2 (7 bases each). The CDR3 is 14 amino acids. V was clipped by 5 bases and J by 6 bases, with 18 bases between them. CDR1 and CDR2 (germline): SGHRS, YFSETQ. This CDR3 reads CASSGGDRSIEQYF. CDR3 DNA sequence: TGCGCCAGCAGTGGGGGGGACAGATCGATCGAGCAGTACTTC.

The rearrangement joins TRBV6-1 to TRBJ2-5, with 8 positions matching TRBD2. Germline CDR1 and CDR2: MNHNS and SASEGT. The CDR3 runs 14 residues. Trimming took 8 bases from V and 5 from J; bases not matched to a gene: 10. The CDR3 sequence: CASLSGGPWETQYF. In DNA form, the CDR3 reads TGTGCCAGCTTATCGGGGGGGCCTTGGGAGACCCAGTACTTC.

The chain recombines TRBV7-2 with TRBJ1-4; 7 bases fit TRBD1. V was pared by 1 base and J by 5 bases, with 4 bases of the junction left unmatched. Germline CDR1 reads SGHTA; CDR2 reads FQGNSA. The CDR3 is 15 residues long. For the CDR3, the DNA is TGTGCCAGCAGCTTAGTGGGACAGTCGAATGAAAAACTGTTTTTT. This gives the protein CASSLVGQSNEKLFF.

V usage is TRBV7-2 and J usage is TRBJ1-3; TRBD1 matches 9 bases. Germline V gene data show CDR1 as SGHTA and CDR2 as FQGNSA. This CDR3 has 18 amino acids. V shed 3 bases, J shed 0 bases, and the junction held 9 bases outside the gene matches. Written as DNA, the CDR3 is TGTGCCAGCAGCTTCCGAGGACAGGGGACCGTCTCTGGAAACACCATATATTTT. Protein: CASSFRGQGTVSGNTIYF.

J is TRBJ2-3 and V is TRBV9; 7 positions match TRBD2. Germline trimming cut 3 bases from V and 2 bases from J; bases unmatched to any gene: 9. The CDR3 consists of 16 residues. Germline loops: CDR1 SGDLS, CDR2 YYNGEE. The CDR3 coding sequence is TGTGCCAGCAGCGCAAGGGAGGGCTCTTTCACAGATACGCAGTATTTT. Protein product: CASSAREGSFTDTQYF.

This chain joins TRBV18 and TRBJ2-7; 9 bases line up with TRBD1. This CDR3 region has 16 residues. Germline assignment: CDR1 KGHSH and CDR2 LQKENI. Trimming cost V 6 bases and J 4 bases; bases outside gene matches: 13. The DNA of the CDR3 is TGTGCCAGCTCCACAGGACAGGGGCGATTAGATTACGAGCAGTACTTC. It yields the protein CASSTGQGRLDYEQYF.

The CDR3 sequence is CASSPPPGAPYEQYF. CDR3 bases: TGTGCCAGCAGCCCCCCCCCGGGGGCTCCCTACGAGCAGTACTTC. The rearrangement uses TRBV21-1 and TRBJ2-7. TRBV21-1 represents a pseudogene. This CDR3 has 15 residues.

J is TRBJ2-1 and V is TRBV7-7, with D possibly matching TRBD2 (6 bases). V shed 4 bases and J shed 2 bases, with 12 bases lying between them. The CDR3 is 15 amino acids. Per germline, CDR1 SSHAT and CDR2 FNYEAQ (reference sequence). CDR3 protein: CASSSGTFPYNEQFF. CDR3 nucleotide sequence: TGTGCCAGCAGCTCGGGGACTTTCCCCTACAATGAGCAGTTCTTC.

The chain links TRBV2 to TRBJ1-6; 7 nucleotides match TRBD1. Germline CDR1 reads SNHLY; CDR2 reads FYNNEI. The CDR3 runs to 13 residues. V was pared by 6 bases and J by 9 bases, with 5 bases of the junction left unmatched. The CDR3 DNA follows: TGTGCCAGCAGAAGGGACAGACTTTCACCCCTCCACTTT. Protein: CASRRDRLSPLHF.

The chain recombines TRBV9 with TRBJ1-1; the match to TRBD1 covers 7 bases. CDR1 is SGDLS, CDR2 YYNGEE, per germline. The CDR3 has 15 residues. V dropped 3 bases and J dropped 1; count of bases not matched to a gene: 6. CDR3 in amino acids: CASSETGRGNTEAFF. The CDR3 DNA reads TGTGCCAGCAGCGAGACAGGGAGGGGGAACACTGAAGCTTTCTTT.

The chain combines TRBV7-9 with TRBJ1-3; D might be TRBD1 (5 bases). CDR3 length equals 15 residues. From germline, CDR1 is SEHNR and CDR2 FQNEAQ (reference sequence). V lost 5 bases and J 0 bases, leaving 11 bases between the germline ends. Here the CDR3 reads CASSRGTFSGNTIYF. The CDR3 DNA reads as TGTGCCAGCAGCCGAGGGACGTTCTCTGGAAACACCATATATTTT.

The chain combines TRBV29-1 with TRBJ1-4, with no clear D. V was shortened by 4 bases and J by 0 bases, with 18 bases between the two germline ends. Per the germline V gene, CDR1 is SQVTM and CDR2 is ANQGSEA. The CDR3 runs 17 residues. Here the CDR3 DNA reads TGCAGCGTTGGTCCCCTCCCGGGATTCTCAACTAATGAAAAACTGTTTTTT. It encodes CSVGPLPGFSTNEKLFF.

The rearrangement links TRBV2 to TRBJ1-4, with D possibly matching TRBD1 (5 bases). The germline V and J ends were trimmed by 6 bases and 8 bases, with 16 bases remaining between them. The CDR3 is made up of 14 amino acids. Germline loops: CDR1 SNHLY, CDR2 FYNNEI. The CDR3 DNA follows: TGTGCCAGCAGGCTTCGGAGGGGTTTGGAAAAACTGTTTTTT. Translation: CASRLRRGLEKLFF.

The chain employs TRBV4-3 and TRBJ1-1; 7 positions agree with TRBD1. Germline-derived CDR1 and CDR2 are LGHNA and YSLEER. V lost 1 base and J lost 4; bases outside the gene matches: 3. This CDR3 comprises 14 residues. The CDR3 sequence: CASSQVRGTTEAFF. Here the CDR3 DNA reads TGCGCCAGCAGCCAAGTCAGGGGGACCACTGAAGCTTTCTTT.